This is a list of T cell receptor beta chains from one sample in a study of post-analysis software for immune sequencing data. TCRdb reprocessed the PCR reads via MiXCR and lists one record per CDR3 protein. The data contain 350,000 to 450,000 distinct CDR3 sequences, roughly 38% of them seen just once; the ten biggest clones take up 6% to 9%. Input material: blood. These receptors originate from a girl between 2 and 10 years old with multiple sclerosis. Each CDR3 is given with its conserved first and last residue. The D gene is left open where the match is weak. Size is omitted from some rows. Given values are once, few, many or a class for expanded clones.

d_gene | j_gene | abundance | v_gene | CDR3nt | CDR3aa
- | TRBJ2-6 | few | TRBV29-1 | TGCAGCGTTGCTCCGGGTACTGGGGCCAACGTCCTGACTTTC | CSVAPGTGANVLTF
- | TRBJ2-3 | - | TRBV7-2 | TGTGCCAGCAGCCCCCGGACCATCCCCGGGGATACGCAGTATTTT | CASSPRTIPGDTQYF
TRBD2 | TRBJ2-4 | - | TRBV28 | TGTGCCAGCAGTTCCACACTAGCGGGGAGAGCCAAAAACATTCAGTACTTC | CASSSTLAGRAKNIQYF
- | TRBJ1-1 | - | TRBV5-1 | TGCGCCAGCAGCTTGAGTAGTATAGGGAGGGGAATGAACACTGAAGCTTTCTTT | CASSLSSIGRGMNTEAFF
- | TRBJ2-5 | - | TRBV5-1 | TGCGCCAGCAGCTTGGAGGTGGTAGTAGAAACGAGGGAGCAGTACTTC | CASSLEVVVETREQYF
- | TRBJ1-5 | - | TRBV7-8 | TGTGCCAACAGCTTAGTTTCTAGCAATCAGCCCCAGCATTTT | CANSLVSSNQPQHF
- | TRBJ2-7 | few | TRBV4-1 | TGCGCCAGCAGCGCGCAGGGTGATGAGCAGTACTTC | CASSAQGDEQYF
- | TRBJ2-4 | few | TRBV6-6 | TGTGCCAGCAGTTACCCACCGTGGACGGAAAACATTCAGTACTTC | CASSYPPWTENIQYF
- | TRBJ2-1 | - | TRBV9 | TGTGCCGGCAGCGTAGGAACTGAGACCTACAATGAGCAGTTCTTC | CAGSVGTETYNEQFF
TRBD1 | TRBJ2-3 | few | TRBV4-3 | TGCGCCAGCAGGGCGACGGGGACAGGCACAGATACGCAGTATTTT | CASRATGTGTDTQYF
- | TRBJ2-7 | - | TRBV4-1 | TGCGCCAGCAGCCAAGACAGGGGAGAGGTGTACGAGCAGTACTTC | CASSQDRGEVYEQYF
TRBD1 | TRBJ2-3 | - | TRBV6-5 | TGTGCCAGCAGGTTGGACAGGGGTCGGACAGATACGCAGTATTTT | CASRLDRGRTDTQYF
- | TRBJ2-3 | - | TRBV5-1 | TGCGCCAGCAGCTTGGAATATACGCAGTATTTT | CASSLEYTQYF
- | TRBJ1-2 | - | TRBV7-2 | TGTGCCAGCAGCTTACTTTTGGCCCCGGGGGGCTACACCTTC | CASSLLLAPGGYTF
TRBD1 | TRBJ2-7 | - | TRBV7-9 | TGTGCCAGCAGGCCAGGGACAGGGGCAGACGAGCAGTACTTC | CASRPGTGADEQYF
- | TRBJ2-5 | few | TRBV28 | TGTGCCACCCTCTGGGAGGACGGAGAGACCCAGTACTTC | CATLWEDGETQYF
- | TRBJ2-1 | - | TRBV19 | TGTGCCAGTGCTGGGTTGCGGGATAGCTCCTACAATGAGCAGTTCTTC | CASAGLRDSSYNEQFF
TRBD1 | TRBJ2-7 | few | TRBV7-8 | TGTGCCAGCAGCGACCGGGGACAGGGGAGCTACGAGCAGTACTTC | CASSDRGQGSYEQYF
TRBD2 | TRBJ2-3 | - | TRBV10-3 | TGTGTCATCAGGAAGGGACTATCCAGCACAGATACGCAGTATTTT | CVIRKGLSSTDTQYF
TRBD2 | TRBJ2-7 | few | TRBV4-1 | TGCGCCAGCAGCCACCAACTAGCGGGGATCTACGAGCAGTACTTC | CASSHQLAGIYEQYF
TRBD1 | TRBJ2-7 | - | TRBV7-9 | TGTGCCAGCAGCTTGGGACAGATCGAGCAGTACTTC | CASSLGQIEQYF
- | TRBJ2-3 | - | TRBV11-2 | TGTGCCAGCAGCTTAGTTGTTGGTCTTCTGGGCGGCACAGATACGCAGTATTTT | CASSLVVGLLGGTDTQYF